This T cell receptor (beta chain) is drawn from a study of response to subunit inactivated influenza vaccine. Study-level results: Every seasonal influenza vaccination brings in few new T cells, the authors suggested.

Each CDR3 protein is one row after TCRdb ran MiXCR on the RT-PCR reads. The data contain more than 200,000 distinct CDR3 sequences, over 9% of them seen just once; the ten biggest clones take up about 7.8%. Trimming took 5 bases from V and 7 from J, leaving 18 bases between them. This CDR3 is 14 amino acids long. In germline, CDR1 is SEHNR, CDR2 FQNEAQ (reference sequence). This clonotype was seen at least ten times. Its antigen is as yet unknown. The clonotype originates from a man in his fifties or sixties who received an inactivated influenza vaccine. The chain employs TRBV7-9 and TRBJ2-7; possible D gene TRBD2, 6 bases. The sample in question was non-naive T cells sorted from PBMCs, obtained 14 to 15 days before vaccination. CDR3 protein: CASSPTYTGDEQYF. CDR3 nucleotide sequence: TGTGCCAGCAGCCCCACATACACGGGGGATGAGCAGTACTTC.